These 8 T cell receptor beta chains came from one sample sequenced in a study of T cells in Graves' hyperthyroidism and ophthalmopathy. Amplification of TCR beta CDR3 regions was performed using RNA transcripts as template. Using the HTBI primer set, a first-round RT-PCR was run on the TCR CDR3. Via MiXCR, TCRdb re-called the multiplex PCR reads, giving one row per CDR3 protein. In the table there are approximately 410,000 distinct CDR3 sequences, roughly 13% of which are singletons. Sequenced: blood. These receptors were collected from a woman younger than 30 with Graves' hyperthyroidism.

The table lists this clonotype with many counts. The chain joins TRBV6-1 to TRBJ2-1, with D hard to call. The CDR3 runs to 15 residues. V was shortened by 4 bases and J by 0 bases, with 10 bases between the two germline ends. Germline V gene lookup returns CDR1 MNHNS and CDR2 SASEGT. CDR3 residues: CASSAAGSSYNEQFF. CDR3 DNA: TGTGCCAGCAGTGCCGCCGGAAGCTCCTACAATGAGCAGTTCTTC.

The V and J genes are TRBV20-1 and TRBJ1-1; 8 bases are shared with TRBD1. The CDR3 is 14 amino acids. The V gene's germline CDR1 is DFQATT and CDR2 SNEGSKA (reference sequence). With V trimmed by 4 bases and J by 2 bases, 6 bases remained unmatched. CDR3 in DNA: TGCAGTGCTACTCAGGGGGCTTTTAACACTGAAGCTTTCTTT. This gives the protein CSATQGAFNTEAFF.

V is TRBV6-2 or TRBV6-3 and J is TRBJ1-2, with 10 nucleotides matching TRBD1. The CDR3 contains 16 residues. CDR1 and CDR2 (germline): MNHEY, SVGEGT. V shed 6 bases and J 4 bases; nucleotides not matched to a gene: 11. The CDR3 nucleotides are TGTGCCAGCAGACTCGACAGGGGGCGCTTTGGCTATGGCTACACCTTC. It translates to CASRLDRGRFGYGYTF.

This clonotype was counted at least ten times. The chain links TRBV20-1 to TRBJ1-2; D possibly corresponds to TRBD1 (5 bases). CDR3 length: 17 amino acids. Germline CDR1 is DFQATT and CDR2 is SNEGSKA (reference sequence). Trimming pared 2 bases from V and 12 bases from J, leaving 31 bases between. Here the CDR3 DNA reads TGCAGTGCTAGAAGATTAGAGGGGCCCATCATCTTATGGCTACACACCTTC. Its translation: CSARRLEGPIILWLHTF.

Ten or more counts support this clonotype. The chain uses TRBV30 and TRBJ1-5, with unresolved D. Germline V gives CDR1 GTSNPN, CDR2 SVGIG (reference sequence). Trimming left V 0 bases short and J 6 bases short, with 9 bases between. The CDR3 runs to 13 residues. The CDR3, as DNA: TGTGCCTGGAGTGTAGCAGAGGGTCAGCCCCAGCATTTT. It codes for CAWSVAEGQPQHF.

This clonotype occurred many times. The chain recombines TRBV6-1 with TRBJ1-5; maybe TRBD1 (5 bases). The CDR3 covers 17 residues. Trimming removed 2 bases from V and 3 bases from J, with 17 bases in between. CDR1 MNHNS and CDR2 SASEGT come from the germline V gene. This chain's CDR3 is CASSEWQGRDHNQPQHF. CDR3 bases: TGTGCCAGCAGTGAATGGCAGGGAAGGGACCACAATCAGCCCCAGCATTTT.

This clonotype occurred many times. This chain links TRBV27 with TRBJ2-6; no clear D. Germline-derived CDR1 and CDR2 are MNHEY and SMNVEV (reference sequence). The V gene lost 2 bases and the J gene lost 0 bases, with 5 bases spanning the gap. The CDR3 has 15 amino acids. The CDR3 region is CASSLIGSGANVLTF. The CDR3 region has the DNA TGTGCCAGCAGTTTAATAGGCTCTGGGGCCAACGTCCTGACTTTC.

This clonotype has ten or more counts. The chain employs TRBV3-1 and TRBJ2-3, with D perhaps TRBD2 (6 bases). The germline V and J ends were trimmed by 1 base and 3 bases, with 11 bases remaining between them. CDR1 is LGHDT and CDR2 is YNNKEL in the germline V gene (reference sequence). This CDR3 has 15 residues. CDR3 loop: CASSQVRGRTDTQYF. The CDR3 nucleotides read TGTGCCAGCAGCCAAGTACGGGGGAGGACAGATACGCAGTATTTT.